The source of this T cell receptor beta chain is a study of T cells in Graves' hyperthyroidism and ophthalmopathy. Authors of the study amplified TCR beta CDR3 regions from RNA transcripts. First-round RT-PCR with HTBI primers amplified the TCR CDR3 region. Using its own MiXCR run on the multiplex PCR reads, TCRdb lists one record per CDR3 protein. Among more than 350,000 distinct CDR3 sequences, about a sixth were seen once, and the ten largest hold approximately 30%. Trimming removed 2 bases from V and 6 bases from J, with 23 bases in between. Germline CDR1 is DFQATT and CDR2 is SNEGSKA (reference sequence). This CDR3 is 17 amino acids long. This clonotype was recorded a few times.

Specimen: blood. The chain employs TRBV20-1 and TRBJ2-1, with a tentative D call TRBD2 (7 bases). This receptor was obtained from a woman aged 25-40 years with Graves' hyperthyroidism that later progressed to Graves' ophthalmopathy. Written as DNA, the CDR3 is TGCAGTGCTAGAAAAGATTTGGGGGGGGGCCGGTTCAATGAGCAGTTCTTC. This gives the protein CSARKDLGGGRFNEQFF.